This T cell receptor (beta chain) was identified in a study of vaccination and CD4 T cells after COVID-19. Study-wide points: Convalescent patients were relatively few, and early post-infection timepoints were missing. In median terms, SARS-CoV-2-reactive clonotypes went from approximately 21 to 40, a nonsignificant rise. Looking at convalescent patients, a median around 89% of reactive clones were present only post-vaccination.

As for treatment: approximately nine-day PBMC culture with coronavirus spike peptide pools or control peptides (ViraFEST assay). These CD4+ T cells came from an unexposed donor, sampled before the COVID-19 pandemic (2011-2018). Probes of unexposed-donor CD4+ T cells used SARS-CoV-2 S/N and four cold-coronavirus spikes (cells permitting). This clonotype was detected only once. The antigen is undetermined. Germline CDR1 reads SGHTA; CDR2 reads FQGNSA. V shed 1 base and J shed 2 bases, with 5 bases lying between them. CDR3 length: 13 amino acids. Cultured CD4+ T cell DNA was sequenced using the Oncomine TCR Beta short-read assay. TCRdb re-derived calls from the PCR reads in MiXCR, one entry per CDR3 protein. The data show over 7,500 distinct CDR3 sequences, with around 29% seen just once and approximately 40% held by the top ten.

Sequencing was done on a sample of CD4+ T cells from blood, cultured in vitro. The genes are TRBV7-2 and TRBJ2-5, with D uncertain. The sequence was collected from a human donor in good health. This chain's CDR3 is CASSLVPQETQYF. CDR3 DNA sequence: TGTGCCAGCAGCTTAGTCCCTCAAGAGACCCAGTACTTC.